The 31 T cell receptor beta chains presented below share a single source sample, sequenced in a study of cytomegalovirus exposure and HLA in healthy donors. In the PCR, 60 Vbeta and 13 Jbeta primers were used. Method: immunoSEQ multiplex PCR; TCRdb's copy keeps in-frame clones and lacks some. The sample contains over 50,000 clones, more than 80% of which appear only once. Specimen: PBMCs. The receptor source for this set is a man aged 30-40 years in good health and CMV-seropositive.

The J gene is TRBJ1-1, the V gene TRBV27; 12 bases are a match to TRBD1. The junction had 7 bases not matched to a gene; V was cut back by 4 bases and J by 4 bases. The CDR3 is made up of 16 amino acids. The V gene's germline CDR1 is MNHEY and CDR2 SMNVEV (reference sequence). CDR3 residues: CASSSGQGAPGTEAFF. In DNA form, the CDR3 reads TGTGCCAGCAGTTCGGGACAGGGGGCACCAGGCACTGAAGCTTTCTTT.

This chain uses TRBV7-2 with TRBJ1-5; D unresolved. CDR3 length equals 15 residues. Per germline, CDR1 SGHTA and CDR2 FQGNSA. V was pared by 0 bases and J by 5 bases, with 11 bases between. CDR3 coding DNA: TGTGCCAGCAGCTTAGCGTACGGGAACTATCAGCCCCAGCATTTT. Protein product: CASSLAYGNYQPQHF.

The chain has TRBV7-9 and TRBJ2-1; 8 bases map to TRBD1. V lost 5 bases and J lost 3; bases outside the gene matches: 6. CDR1 and CDR2 (germline): SEHNR, FQNEAQ (reference sequence). This CDR3 comprises 15 residues. CDR3 coding DNA: TGTGCCAGCAGCCCCGGGACAGGCCGCTACAATGAGCAGTTCTTC. Its translation is CASSPGTGRYNEQFF.

V gene TRBV4-1 combines with J gene TRBJ2-5; TRBD1 agrees at 7 bases. J was trimmed by 5 bases and V by 5 bases; bases with no gene match: 11. Germline loops: CDR1 MGHRA, CDR2 YSYEKL. The CDR3 loop spans 15 amino acids. CDR3 amino acids: CASSSKTTGSETQYF. As DNA, the CDR3 is TGCGCCAGCAGCTCAAAAACGACAGGGTCGGAGACCCAGTACTTC.

The rearrangement joins TRBV6-6 to TRBJ2-2; tentative D call: TRBD1 (5 bases). This CDR3 comprises 16 residues. The germline V gene has CDR1 MNHNY and CDR2 SVGAGI (reference sequence). Trimming took off 0 bases at V and 2 bases at J, with 10 bases between the two ends. This CDR3 is CASSYSAGQNTGELFF. CDR3 in DNA: TGTGCCAGCAGTTACTCGGCAGGGCAAAACACCGGGGAGCTGTTTTTT.

The rearrangement joins TRBV9 to TRBJ1-2; unclear D gene. The CDR3 totals 12 residues. Trimming took 7 bases from V and 0 from J, leaving 7 bases between them. Per the germline V gene, CDR1 is SGDLS and CDR2 is YYNGEE. The CDR3 protein is CASRGANYGYTF. CDR3 DNA sequence: TGTGCCAGCCGGGGAGCTAACTATGGCTACACCTTC.

The chain employs TRBV19 and TRBJ1-6; 7 bases align to TRBD1. Looked up from germline, CDR1 is LNHDA and CDR2 is SQIVND (reference sequence). The CDR3 is made up of 15 amino acids. V trimming: 0 bases; J trimming: 10 bases; junction bases outside the gene matches: 6. Here the CDR3 DNA reads TGTGCCAGTAGTATAGAGGGCAGGGGGATGTCACCCCTCCACTTT. It specifies CASSIEGRGMSPLHF.

This clone has just one count. The V and J genes are TRBV28 and TRBJ2-3, with TRBD1 identical over 8 bases. The germline CDR1 and CDR2 sequences are MDHEN and SYDVKM. The V segment lost 2 bases and the J segment 4 bases; nucleotides outside the gene matches: 11. The CDR3 runs 17 residues. CDR3 DNA sequence: TGTGCCAGCAGTTTAGTAAACCTCGGCAGGGGGCCAGATACGCAGTATTTT. It encodes CASSLVNLGRGPDTQYF.

The V gene is TRBV11-2, the J gene TRBJ2-5; D is unresolved. Trimming removed 5 bases from V and 0 bases from J, with 10 bases in between. The CDR3 length is 14 residues. Germline values: CDR1 SGHAT, CDR2 FQNNGV. As DNA, the CDR3 is TGTGCCAGCAGCCTAAATACGTACCAAGAGACCCAGTACTTC. Encoded protein: CASSLNTYQETQYF.

V usage is TRBV4-2 and J usage is TRBJ2-7, with 12 bases matching TRBD2. V lost 4 bases, J lost 3 bases, and 1 base stayed unmatched. CDR3 length: 14 amino acids. CDR1 and CDR2 (germline): LGHNA, YNFKEQ. The CDR3 DNA reads TGTGCCAGCAGCCGACTAGCGGGAGACTACGAGCAGTACTTC. Its translation: CASSRLAGDYEQYF.

There are a few counts of this clone. The J gene is TRBJ2-7, the V gene TRBV11-3, with 9 bases fitting TRBD1. Losses at the gene ends were 5 bases for V and 1 base for J; bases not matched to a gene: 3. The CDR3 has 14 amino acids. Per the germline V gene, CDR1 is SGHNT and CDR2 is YENEEA. CDR3 sequence (DNA): TGTGCCAGCAGCATGACAGGGGGTTCCTACGAGCAGTACTTC. It encodes CASSMTGGSYEQYF.

The V gene is TRBV19, the J gene TRBJ2-7, with 7 bases identical to TRBD1. This CDR3 is 14 amino acids long. V was pared by 3 bases and J by 1 base, with 3 bases of the junction left unmatched. The germline V gene encodes CDR1 LNHDA and CDR2 SQIVND (reference sequence). The CDR3 loop is CASSIDRESYEQYF. CDR3 in DNA: TGTGCCAGTAGTATTGACAGGGAATCCTACGAGCAGTACTTC.

The chain couples TRBV7-6 to TRBJ2-1; 10 bases are a match to TRBD2. CDR1 and CDR2 (germline): SGHVS, FNYEAQ. The length of the CDR3 is 15 residues. V was pared by 3 bases and J by 6 bases, with 5 bases of the junction left unmatched. CDR3 sequence: CASSLASGRINEQFF. The CDR3 DNA is TGTGCCAGCAGCTTGGCTAGCGGGAGAATCAATGAGCAGTTCTTC.

The chain combines TRBV6-6 with TRBJ2-5; 12 bases agree with TRBD2. The better agreement between TRBJ2-7 and the DNA end casts doubt on the J call. This CDR3 is 14 amino acids long. CDR1 and CDR2 from the germline V gene are MNHNY and SVGAGI (reference sequence). DNA of the CDR3: TGTGCCAGCAGTTCACTAGCGGGAGGCTACGAGCAGTACTTC. It specifies CASSSLAGGYEQYF.

This sequence joins TRBV18 and TRBJ2-3, with 8 bases identical to TRBD2. J lost 3 bases, V lost 0 bases, and 2 bases had no gene match. The CDR3 runs 15 residues. Germline assignment: CDR1 KGHSH and CDR2 LQKENI. This chain's CDR3 is CASSPPGRGTDTQYF. The CDR3 nucleotides are TGTGCCAGCTCACCACCCGGGAGGGGAACAGATACGCAGTATTTT.

This chain links TRBV19 with TRBJ1-2; D is undetermined. CDR3 length equals 17 residues. V lost 1 base to trimming and J lost 0 bases, with 15 bases between them. Germline V lookup: CDR1 LNHDA, CDR2 SQIVND (reference sequence). The CDR3 protein is CASSIVPHSSANYGYTF. CDR3 bases: TGTGCCAGTAGTATAGTACCCCACAGCTCCGCTAACTATGGCTACACCTTC.

The J gene is TRBJ2-3, the V gene TRBV5-1, with D possibly matching TRBD2 (6 bases). This CDR3 is 16 amino acids long. Deletions cut 4 bases from V and 4 bases from J, with 19 bases between. Per the germline V gene, CDR1 is SGHRS and CDR2 is YFSETQ. CDR3 DNA sequence: TGCGCCAGCAGCCAGATGGCGGGGAGGCCCGCAGATACGCAGTATTTT. Translated, it gives CASSQMAGRPADTQYF.

The genes are TRBV11-2 and TRBJ2-6; 7 bases are a match to TRBD1. The germline V gene has CDR1 SGHAT and CDR2 FQNNGV. This CDR3 has 17 amino acids. The J segment lost 3 bases and the V segment lost 5 bases, leaving 10 bases of the junction unmatched. The CDR3 DNA sequence: TGTGCCAGCAGCGCTAGACAGGGAGTACTTGGGGCCAACGTCCTGACTTTC. Its translation is CASSARQGVLGANVLTF.

V gene TRBV4-3 combines with J gene TRBJ2-3; a possible D gene is TRBD1 (5 bases). The CDR3 totals 13 residues. The ends were cut back, 0 bases at V and 6 bases at J, with 7 bases in the middle. The germline gives CDR1 LGHNA, CDR2 YSLEER. The CDR3 here is CASSQDPGDTQYF. The CDR3 DNA is TGCGCCAGCAGCCAAGATCCAGGGGATACGCAGTATTTT.

The rearrangement joins TRBV9 to TRBJ1-4; D is unresolved. This CDR3 has 16 amino acids. The V gene lost 0 bases and the J gene lost 4 bases, with 13 bases spanning the gap. CDR1 and CDR2 from the germline V gene are SGDLS and YYNGEE. The CDR3, as DNA: TGTGCCAGCAGCGTAGGTCCGGGGTCGGGTAATGAAAAACTGTTTTTT. This codes for CASSVGPGSGNEKLFF.

The chain has TRBV6-5 and TRBJ1-6, with unresolved D. CDR3 length: 13 residues. Germline V gene lookup returns CDR1 MNHEY and CDR2 SVGAGI. V was shortened by 5 bases and J by 7 bases, with 9 bases between the two germline ends. This CDR3 reads CASSALTNSPLHF. For the CDR3, the DNA is TGTGCCAGCAGTGCACTCACGAATTCACCCCTCCACTTT.

The gene calls are TRBV7-3 and TRBJ1-1; a possible D gene is TRBD1 (5 bases). With 7 bases removed from V and 4 bases from J, the gap between germline ends came to 13 bases. The CDR3 length is 13 residues. Germline V CDR1 and CDR2: SGHTA, FQGTGA. The CDR3 is CASMVRRGTEAFF. DNA for the CDR3: TGTGCCAGCATGGTCCGGAGGGGCACTGAAGCTTTCTTT. The full variable domain, completed using reference TRBV7-3 and TRBJ1-1, is GAGVSQTPSNKVTEKGKYVELRCDPISGHTALYWYRQSLGQGPEFLIYFQGTGAADDSGLPNDRFFAVRPEGSVSTLKIQRTERGDSAVYLCASMVRRGTEAFFGQGTRLTVV.

Concerning this clone itself: The same CDR3 arises from other DNA sequences in this sample as well. This rearrangement joins TRBV7-2 to TRBJ2-7, with D perhaps TRBD2 (6 bases). This CDR3 spans 15 amino acids. Germline assignment: CDR1 SGHTA and CDR2 FQGNSA. The V and J ends lost 1 base and 1 base respectively, with 11 bases between them. CDR3 sequence: CASSLVGGSSYEQYF. Written as DNA, the CDR3 is TGTGCCAGCAGCTTAGTGGGGGGTAGTTCCTACGAGCAGTACTTC.

This chain uses TRBV11-2 with TRBJ2-5; maybe TRBD1 (6 bases). The J call could be wrong; TRBJ2-7 is a better fit for the DNA end. Germline CDR1 SGHAT, CDR2 FQNNGV. The CDR3 has 16 amino acids. CDR3 in amino acids: CASSLGAGANSYEQYF. CDR3 DNA sequence: TGTGCCAGCAGCTTAGGCGCAGGGGCCAATTCCTACGAGCAGTACTTC.

V gene TRBV27 combines with J gene TRBJ2-1, with TRBD2 matching over 8 bases. J lost 2 bases, V lost 0 bases, and 0 bases had no gene match. CDR1 and CDR2 (germline): MNHEY, SMNVEV (reference sequence). CDR3 size: 15 residues. The CDR3, as DNA: TGTGCCAGCAGTTTATCTAGCGGGGCCTACAATGAGCAGTTCTTC. This codes for CASSLSSGAYNEQFF.

The V call is TRBV27, the J call TRBJ1-2, with TRBD1 matching 10 bases. This CDR3 is built from 16 residues. Germline V gene lookup returns CDR1 MNHEY and CDR2 SMNVEV (reference sequence). Unmatched junction bases numbered 12, after V lost 5 bases and J lost 6 bases. This chain's CDR3 is CASSPNDRGRGNGYTF. Here the CDR3 DNA reads TGTGCCAGCAGTCCGAATGACAGGGGGCGGGGTAATGGCTACACCTTC.

The chain employs TRBV11-1 and TRBJ2-1; D is uncertain. Germline V lookup: CDR1 SGHAT, CDR2 FQDESV (reference sequence). The germline V and J ends were trimmed by 4 bases and 3 bases, with 7 bases remaining between them. CDR3 length: 13 residues. The chain's CDR3 is CASSSADYNEQFF. CDR3 in DNA: TGTGCCAGCAGCTCTGCAGACTACAATGAGCAGTTCTTC.

The V and J genes are TRBV7-8 and TRBJ2-1; 12 nucleotides match TRBD2. In germline, CDR1 is SGHVS, CDR2 FQNEAQ. J lost 3 bases, V lost 5 bases, and 8 bases had no gene match. This CDR3 is 17 amino acids long. The DNA for the CDR3 is TGTGCCAGCAGCCAGACTCTAGCGGGAGGGCTCTACAATGAGCAGTTCTTC. Encoded protein: CASSQTLAGGLYNEQFF.

V gene TRBV19 combines with J gene TRBJ2-2; D is unresolved. The germline V gene encodes CDR1 LNHDA and CDR2 SQIVND (reference sequence). The length of the CDR3 is 19 residues. V was pared by 4 bases and J by 2 bases, with 23 bases between. The CDR3 nucleotides read TGTGCCAGTAGTAGCCCCTCGTTTCGAACAAAGTCCAACACCGGGGAGCTGTTTTTT. Amino acids: CASSSPSFRTKSNTGELFF.

The CDR3 sequence: CASSLRAGGNGFSYEQYF. CDR3 bases: TGCGCCAGCAGCTTGAGGGCAGGGGGCAACGGATTCTCCTACGAGCAGTACTTC. V and J are TRBV5-1 and TRBJ2-7, with 8 bases matching TRBD1. J lost 0 bases, V lost 1 base, and 12 bases had no gene match. From germline, CDR1 is SGHRS and CDR2 YFSETQ. The CDR3 is 18 amino acids.

This clone was counted once. The genes are TRBV2 and TRBJ1-1; weak D call: TRBD1 (5 bases). Germline lookup yields CDR1 SNHLY and CDR2 FYNNEI. This CDR3 contains 14 residues. Trimming took 5 bases from V and 2 from J, leaving 12 bases between them. The CDR3 nucleotides are TGTGCCAGCAGTCTAGACAGACTTAACACTGAAGCTTTCTTT. Translation: CASSLDRLNTEAFF.